This TCR beta chain was recorded in a study of spatial heterogeneity in lung cancer (dated by TCRdb to about 2019). As for the study more broadly: Beta-chain transcripts were consistently detected in greater numbers than alpha-chain transcripts, which likely reflected higher beta-chain transcript abundance. In the raw uncorrected reads, each unique combination of TCR and UMI appeared more than ten times on average. In non-small cell lung cancer, the study made a quantitative comparison of TCR alpha and beta repertoires among multiple tumor regions, matched nontumor lung and blood. The study linked features of the TCR repertoire to counts of nonsynonymous mutations, which were determined by whole-exome sequencing of tumor tissue. At surgery, both alpha and beta chains were TCR-sequenced in around 240 tumor regions, 63 to 65 matched nontumor lung samples and a few dozen PBMC samples.

Library preparation used 5' RACE. Instrument used: NextSeq 500. To allow correction of PCR and sequencing errors, the TCR library protocol tagged every TCR cDNA molecule with a unique molecular identifier. Concerning the study's data processing: Decombinator tools were used for TCR identification, UMI-based error correction and CDR3 extraction. TCRs above a frequency of 2 per 1,000, corresponding to the top 1% of the tumor frequency distribution, were defined as expanded. Renyi diversity was calculated using the R vegan package after each repertoire was subsampled 100 times to 5,000 TCRs. CDR3 similarity networks were constructed using string-kernel similarity of amino acid triplets, with links drawn between CDR3s whose pairwise similarity was above 0.82. The raw public data were reprocessed by TCRdb itself: fastp quality trimming at Q25, MiXCR clonotype calling, in-frame beta chains only. For every CDR3 protein sequence, its rows merge into one entry that carries the most common genes and DNA. The V and J calls reflect TCRdb's pipeline rather than the authors' work. This sample has a few thousand distinct CDR3 sequences in its table, and around 8% of those were observed once. The ten largest clones take up about 20% of the sample.

Explained via the paper, the time point label denotes: sample taken at primary tumor resection. The donors were more than 60 patients from the lung TRACERx cohort who had early-stage, untreated non-small cell lung cancer. For TCR sequencing, whole RNA was extracted from tumor and nontumor lung tissue, or from cryopreserved PBMC samples, and no cell sorting was done. Only patients for whom sufficient RNA was available from at least two tumor regions were selected for TCR sequencing. Before being selected, tumor and adjacent nontumor lung specimens were reviewed by a lung pathologist. The paper as a whole reports these results and caveats: Additional single-cell paired TCR alpha and beta sequencing was considered necessary to confirm, at a functional level, the hypothesis that regional TCRs recognize regional mutations.

This clonotype is deemed medium-sized (0.01 to 0.1%). The antigen it recognizes is unknown. The sample holds no much larger clone one base away, and base qualities are not on file. The CDR3 runs 11 amino acids, cysteine and phenylalanine included. Of all the DNA, just the CDR3 is kept, 33 bases in frame from base 1. The germline V gene sets CDR1 to SQVTM and CDR2 to ANQGSEA. V loses 5 bases of germline sequence and J loses 4 bases, and the interval between the two ends is 8 bases. This clonotype was sampled from a male donor with early-stage non-small cell lung cancer. The sequence is built from TRBV29-1 and TRBJ1-2; the D gene cannot be named for sure. Source: normal lung tissue next to the tumor, taken at surgery. CDR3 reads: CSVFTTYGYTF. The base sequence is TGCAGCGTTTTCACCACCTATGGCTACACCTTC.